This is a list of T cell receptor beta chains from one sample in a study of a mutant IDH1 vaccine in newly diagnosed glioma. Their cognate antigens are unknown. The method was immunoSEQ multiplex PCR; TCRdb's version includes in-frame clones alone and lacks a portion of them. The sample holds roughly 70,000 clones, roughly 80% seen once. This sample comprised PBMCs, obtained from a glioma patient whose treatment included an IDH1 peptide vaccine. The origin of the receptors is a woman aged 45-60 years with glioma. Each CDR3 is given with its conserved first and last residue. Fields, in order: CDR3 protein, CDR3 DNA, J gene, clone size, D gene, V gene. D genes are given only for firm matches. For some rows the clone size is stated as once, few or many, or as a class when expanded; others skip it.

cdr3_aa: CASSPPGGVGNSPLHF
cdr3_nt: TGTGCCAGCAGCCCACCTGGGGGTGTAGGGAATTCACCCCTCCACTTT
j_call: TRBJ1-6
clone_size: once
d_call: .
v_call: TRBV5-4

cdr3_aa: CASSQAAGEQFF
cdr3_nt: TGTGCCAGCAGCCAAGCGGCGGGGGAGCAGTTCTTC
j_call: TRBJ2-1
clone_size: .
d_call: .
v_call: TRBV11-2

cdr3_aa: CASSEAPTEGYGYTF
cdr3_nt: TGTGCCAGCAGTGAAGCTCCGACAGAGGGGTATGGCTACACCTTC
j_call: TRBJ1-2
clone_size: .
d_call: .
v_call: TRBV6-1

cdr3_aa: CASSSTSRETQYF
cdr3_nt: TGCGCCAGCAGCTCGACTAGCAGGGAGACCCAGTACTTC
j_call: TRBJ2-5
clone_size: .
d_call: TRBD2
v_call: TRBV5-1

cdr3_aa: CASTLGLAGGQEQFF
cdr3_nt: TGTGCCAGCACCCTCGGACTAGCGGGGGGGCAAGAGCAGTTCTTC
j_call: TRBJ2-1
clone_size: .
d_call: TRBD2
v_call: TRBV11-2

cdr3_aa: CSARQGLENEQFF
cdr3_nt: TGCAGCGCCCGACAGGGCCTAGAGAATGAGCAGTTCTTC
j_call: TRBJ2-1
clone_size: once
d_call: TRBD1
v_call: TRBV29-1

cdr3_aa: CASTPRGTGGASDYEQYF
cdr3_nt: TGTGCCAGCACCCCACGGGGGACAGGGGGCGCATCTGACTACGAGCAGTACTTC
j_call: TRBJ2-7
clone_size: .
d_call: TRBD1
v_call: TRBV28

cdr3_aa: CASSVGLVPPPDTQYF
cdr3_nt: TGTGCCAGCAGCGTAGGGCTAGTACCCCCCCCAGATACGCAGTATTTT
j_call: TRBJ2-3
clone_size: .
d_call: .
v_call: TRBV9

cdr3_aa: CASSSRGSENEQYF
cdr3_nt: TGCGCCAGCAGCTCCCGGGGGTCCGAGAACGAGCAGTACTTC
j_call: TRBJ2-7
clone_size: once
d_call: .
v_call: TRBV5-1

cdr3_aa: CASSLDGINEKLFF
cdr3_nt: TGTGCCAGCAGTTTAGATGGGATTAATGAAAAACTGTTTTTT
j_call: TRBJ1-4
clone_size: .
d_call: .
v_call: TRBV6-6

cdr3_aa: CASSVNPDLTGELFF
cdr3_nt: TGTGCCAGCAGCGTCAACCCGGATCTCACCGGGGAGCTGTTTTTT
j_call: TRBJ2-2
clone_size: .
d_call: .
v_call: TRBV9

cdr3_aa: CASSRTQGGPLSNQPQHF
cdr3_nt: TGTGCCAGCAGTAGAACCCAAGGGGGCCCCCTTAGCAATCAGCCCCAGCATTTT
j_call: TRBJ1-5
clone_size: .
d_call: TRBD1
v_call: TRBV27

cdr3_aa: CASSFRDRGGYTF
cdr3_nt: TGTGCCAGCAGCTTCCGGGACAGGGGTGGCTACACCTTC
j_call: TRBJ1-2
clone_size: .
d_call: TRBD1
v_call: TRBV7-3

cdr3_aa: CASSQDGGEGQPQHF
cdr3_nt: TGCGCCAGCAGCCAAGATGGAGGGGAGGGACAGCCCCAGCATTTT
j_call: TRBJ1-5
clone_size: few
d_call: .
v_call: TRBV4-3

cdr3_aa: CASSLFENTEAFF
cdr3_nt: TGTGCCAGCAGCTTATTCGAGAACACTGAAGCTTTCTTT
j_call: TRBJ1-1
clone_size: .
d_call: .
v_call: TRBV7-9

cdr3_aa: CAISSGGSGGGGHTDTQYF
cdr3_nt: TGTGCCATCAGCTCGGGTGGTAGCGGGGGGGGTGGACACACAGATACGCAGTATTTT
j_call: TRBJ2-3
clone_size: .
d_call: TRBD2
v_call: TRBV10-3

cdr3_aa: CASRSTGTNEKLFF
cdr3_nt: TGTGCCAGCAGATCTACAGGTACTAATGAAAAACTGTTTTTT
j_call: TRBJ1-4
clone_size: .
d_call: .
v_call: TRBV27

cdr3_aa: CASSIGTAGELFF
cdr3_nt: TGTGCCAGCAGCATTGGGACGGCCGGGGAGCTGTTTTTT
j_call: TRBJ2-2
clone_size: .
d_call: .
v_call: TRBV21-1

cdr3_aa: CASSSGPTLANEKLFF
cdr3_nt: TGTGCCAGCAGTTCGGGGCCGACCCTTGCTAATGAAAAACTGTTTTTT
j_call: TRBJ1-4
clone_size: few
d_call: .
v_call: TRBV9

cdr3_aa: CASSFTRKPGYTF
cdr3_nt: TGTGCCAGCAGCTTTACCCGGAAGCCTGGCTACACCTTC
j_call: TRBJ1-2
clone_size: .
d_call: .
v_call: TRBV7-6

cdr3_aa: CASRNIGRQGDQPQHF
cdr3_nt: TGTGCCAGTAGGAACATCGGGAGACAGGGCGATCAGCCCCAGCATTTT
j_call: TRBJ1-5
clone_size: .
d_call: TRBD1
v_call: TRBV19

cdr3_aa: CASSLLQGSHGYTF
cdr3_nt: TGTGCCAGCAGTTTGCTACAGGGGAGTCATGGCTACACCTTC
j_call: TRBJ1-2
clone_size: once
d_call: TRBD1
v_call: TRBV28

cdr3_aa: CAWSVRVGETQYF
cdr3_nt: TGTGCCTGGAGTGTCAGGGTGGGGGAGACCCAGTACTTC
j_call: TRBJ2-5
clone_size: .
d_call: .
v_call: TRBV30

cdr3_aa: CASSQDSLTRDYGYTF
cdr3_nt: TGCGCCAGCAGCCAAGATTCTCTCACCCGGGACTATGGCTACACCTTC
j_call: TRBJ1-2
clone_size: .
d_call: .
v_call: TRBV4-3

cdr3_aa: CASSWQGAGEQYF
cdr3_nt: TGCGCCAGCAGCTGGCAGGGGGCCGGGGAGCAGTACTTC
j_call: TRBJ2-7
clone_size: once
d_call: TRBD1
v_call: TRBV5-1

cdr3_aa: CATSRGRSGEKLFF
cdr3_nt: TGTGCCACCAGCAGAGGCAGGTCAGGTGAAAAACTGTTTTTT
j_call: TRBJ1-4
clone_size: .
d_call: .
v_call: TRBV15

cdr3_aa: CASSSLPGQNYGYTF
cdr3_nt: TGTGCCAGTAGTTCCCTCCCGGGACAGAACTATGGCTACACCTTC
j_call: TRBJ1-2
clone_size: .
d_call: TRBD1
v_call: TRBV19

cdr3_aa: CASRTGLANNEQFF
cdr3_nt: TGTGCCAGCAGGACGGGACTAGCTAACAATGAGCAGTTCTTC
j_call: TRBJ2-1
clone_size: .
d_call: TRBD2
v_call: TRBV5-5

cdr3_aa: CASTDRTMGQGGETQYF
cdr3_nt: TGTGCCAGCACCGACCGCACTATGGGACAGGGGGGAGAGACCCAGTACTTC
j_call: TRBJ2-5
clone_size: .
d_call: TRBD1
v_call: TRBV7-9

cdr3_aa: CASRPWGGLSPTYEQYF
cdr3_nt: TGTGCCAGCAGACCTTGGGGGGGCCTGTCTCCTACCTACGAGCAGTACTTC
j_call: TRBJ2-7
clone_size: .
d_call: .
v_call: TRBV28

cdr3_aa: CASSRDRGDAQYF
cdr3_nt: TGTGCCAGCAGCCGGGACAGGGGTGATGCGCAGTATTTT
j_call: TRBJ2-3
clone_size: once
d_call: TRBD1
v_call: TRBV11-2

cdr3_aa: CASRTQGADETQYF
cdr3_nt: TGCGCCAGCAGGACTCAGGGGGCCGATGAGACCCAGTACTTC
j_call: TRBJ2-5
clone_size: .
d_call: TRBD1
v_call: TRBV5-1

cdr3_aa: CASSATYEQYF
cdr3_nt: TGTGCCAGCAGCGCCACCTACGAGCAGTACTTC
j_call: TRBJ2-7
clone_size: .
d_call: .
v_call: TRBV7-2

cdr3_aa: CASSQSASKEAEAFF
cdr3_nt: TGTGCCAGCAGCCAATCCGCTTCAAAAGAGGCTGAAGCTTTCTTT
j_call: TRBJ1-1
clone_size: medium-sized
d_call: .
v_call: TRBV4-2

cdr3_aa: CASSLRAGAQHF
cdr3_nt: TGTGCCAGCAGCTTAAGGGCTGGGGCCCAGCATTTT
j_call: TRBJ1-5
clone_size: .
d_call: .
v_call: TRBV7-9

cdr3_aa: CASSLLGRDTEAFF
cdr3_nt: TGTGCCAGCAGCTTGCTGGGCAGGGATACTGAAGCTTTCTTT
j_call: TRBJ1-1
clone_size: .
d_call: .
v_call: TRBV5-6

cdr3_aa: CASSLAPGTNEKLFF
cdr3_nt: TGCGCCAGCAGCTTGGCCCCGGGAACTAATGAAAAACTGTTTTTT
j_call: TRBJ1-4
clone_size: .
d_call: .
v_call: TRBV5-1

cdr3_aa: CSVLGTEVSNYGYTF
cdr3_nt: TGCAGCGTCCTCGGGACAGAAGTATCTAACTATGGCTACACCTTC
j_call: TRBJ1-2
clone_size: .
d_call: TRBD1
v_call: TRBV29-1

cdr3_aa: CASVSGSSYEQYF
cdr3_nt: TGTGCCAGCGTTAGCGGATCCTCCTACGAGCAGTACTTC
j_call: TRBJ2-7
clone_size: once
d_call: .
v_call: TRBV19